Below are 27 T cell receptor beta chains sequenced from a single sample in a study of blood T cells in healthy people across ages. A sample-barcoded 5' primer and a J-beta primer mix were used in a second PCR of about 7 to 11 cycles. Using its own MiXCR run on the 5' RACE reads, TCRdb lists one record per CDR3 protein. The sample comprises around 1.7 million distinct CDR3 sequences, roughly 27% of which are singletons, and 7.7% rests with the top ten. The sample taken for sequencing was blood. The receptor source for this set is a young woman in good health.

The table lists this clonotype with many counts. J is TRBJ2-7 and V is TRBV12-3 or TRBV12-4; 7 bases match TRBD1. V lost 5 bases and J lost 2; bases outside the gene matches: 9. This CDR3 spans 15 amino acids. The chain's CDR3 is CASSGRTGTPYEQYF. The CDR3 DNA follows: TGTGCCAGCAGTGGAAGGACAGGCACGCCCTACGAGCAGTACTTC.

Note on this clonotype: The conserved phenylalanine or tryptophan normally closing the CDR3 is absent here, so this likely arose from a read error. This chain connects TRBV20-1 to TRBJ2-3; the match to TRBD2 covers 9 bases. V trimming: 5 bases; J trimming: 0 bases; junction bases outside the gene matches: 0. CDR3 size: 13 residues. Germline V gene data show CDR1 as DFQATT and CDR2 as SNEGSKA (reference sequence). CDR3: CSAAGGSTDTQYV. The CDR3 nucleotides read TGCAGTGCTGCGGGGGGGAGCACAGATACGCAGTATGTT.

The chain combines TRBV7-9 with TRBJ2-5, with TRBD1 matching 10 bases. There are 16 residues in the CDR3. Germline V gene lookup returns CDR1 SEHNR and CDR2 FQNEAQ (reference sequence). V lost 8 bases to trimming and J lost 2 bases; unmatched junction nucleotides: 11. This CDR3 reads CASARPDRGTQETQYF. Here the CDR3 DNA reads TGTGCCAGCGCCCGCCCGGACAGGGGGACTCAAGAGACCCAGTACTTC.

This clonotype was picked up a small number of times. This chain connects TRBV12-3 or TRBV12-4 to TRBJ2-7, with D possibly matching TRBD1 (6 bases). This CDR3 comprises 12 residues. Trimming cost V 1 base and J 6 bases, with 7 bases left between them. This CDR3 is CASSLDRAEQYF. The CDR3 DNA sequence: TGTGCCAGCAGTTTAGACAGGGCCGAGCAGTACTTC.

This rearrangement joins TRBV18 to TRBJ2-5; 9 nucleotides line up with TRBD1. The DNA matches TRBJ2-7 better at its end, which makes the J call doubtful. CDR1 KGHSH and CDR2 LQKENI come from the germline V gene. This CDR3 comprises 14 residues. The CDR3 sequence is CASSPGQGDAEQYF. CDR3 DNA sequence: TGTGCCAGCTCCCCGGGACAGGGTGATGCCGAGCAGTACTTC.

This rearrangement joins TRBV7-2 to TRBJ2-5; possibly TRBD1 for D (5 bases). Judging by the DNA end, TRBJ2-7 fits better; the J call may be wrong. The CDR3 length is 12 residues. CDR1 is SGHTA and CDR2 is FQGNSA in the germline V gene. The CDR3 sequence: CASSGATGEQYF. The CDR3 coding sequence is TGTGCCAGCAGCGGGGCTACAGGCGAGCAGTACTTC.

This clonotype occurred once. This chain connects TRBV12-3 or TRBV12-4 to TRBJ2-2, with 7 nucleotides matching TRBD2. V was pared by 6 bases and J by 5 bases, with 9 bases of the junction left unmatched. CDR3 length: 15 residues. CDR3 DNA sequence: TGTGCCAGCAGCAGGGAAGGGAGGGTTACCGGGGAGCTGTTTTTT. Translated: CASSREGRVTGELFF.

The chain combines TRBV11-2 with TRBJ1-4; 9 bases match TRBD1. Germline CDR1 and CDR2: SGHAT and FQNNGV. V shed 4 bases and J 6 bases; nucleotides not matched to a gene: 6. The CDR3 covers 15 residues. The CDR3 DNA is TGTGCCAGCAGCTCGTCCGGGACAGGGTATGAAAAACTGTTTTTT. Its translation is CASSSSGTGYEKLFF.

With regard to this clonotype: This sequence may be a read error, since a much larger clone differs from it by one base. The gene calls are TRBV27 and TRBJ2-1; D ambiguous. Germline assignment: CDR1 MNHEY and CDR2 SMNVEV (reference sequence). The CDR3 is 13 amino acids. The CDR3 loop reads CASGRASYNEQVF. For the CDR3, the DNA is TGTGCCAGCGGTCGAGCCTCCTACAATGAGCAGGTCTTC.

This clonotype was counted between two and nine times. J is TRBJ1-1 and V is TRBV5-1, with no clear D. There are 15 residues in the CDR3. The germline V gene encodes CDR1 SGHRS and CDR2 YFSETQ. The germline V and J ends were trimmed by 0 bases and 0 bases, with 9 bases remaining between them. The CDR3 region is CASSLAINLNTEAFF. In DNA form, the CDR3 reads TGCGCCAGCAGCTTGGCAATTAATTTGAACACTGAAGCTTTCTTT.

The CDR3, as DNA: TGTGCCATCAGGGCCGACAGGGGGTTAGTAATGGAGCAGTACTTC. Protein: CAIRADRGLVMEQYF. The genes are TRBV10-3 and TRBJ2-7; 9 positions agree with TRBD1. The CDR3 sequence is 15 residues long. With V trimmed by 6 bases and J by 7 bases, 13 bases remained unmatched. From germline, CDR1 is ENHRY and CDR2 SYGVKD.

In the case of this clonotype: The junction does not match germline at one end; this may be a read error. This chain links TRBV7-2 with TRBJ1-4; tentatively, D is TRBD1 (5 bases). The length of the CDR3 is 15 residues. CDR1 and CDR2 from the germline V gene are SGHTA and FQGNSA. Here the CDR3 reads CAGSLVGAINEKLFF. DNA for the CDR3: TGTGCCGGCAGCTTAGTAGGGGCCATAAATGAAAAACTGTTTTTT.

The sample holds many counts of this clonotype. The V call is TRBV20-1, the J call TRBJ2-6; D call uncertain. Trimming stripped 6 bases from V and 0 bases from J, with 6 bases between. This CDR3 spans 13 amino acids. The germline CDR1 and CDR2 sequences are DFQATT and SNEGSKA (reference sequence). CDR3 DNA sequence: TGCAGTGCCCCTTCCTCTGGGGCCAACGTCCTGACTTTC. It is translated as CSAPSSGANVLTF.

This clonotype turned up a few times. The chain uses TRBV7-2 and TRBJ2-5; tentatively, D is TRBD2 (5 bases). Germline V lookup: CDR1 SGHTA, CDR2 FQGNSA. Deletions cut 0 bases from V and 4 bases from J, with 12 bases between. CDR3 size: 15 residues. For the CDR3, the DNA is TGTGCCAGCAGCTTAGCGGCAACTAGGTCAGAGACCCAGTACTTC. This codes for CASSLAATRSETQYF.

This clonotype was observed a few times. The chain couples TRBV2 to TRBJ2-2; 7 nucleotides match TRBD2. Per the germline V gene, CDR1 is SNHLY and CDR2 is FYNNEI. The CDR3 spans 14 residues. The J segment lost 4 bases and the V segment lost 8 bases, leaving 7 bases of the junction unmatched. The CDR3 spells CASSREGSTGELFF. CDR3 bases: TGTGCCAGCTCGAGGGAGGGGAGCACCGGGGAGCTGTTTTTT.

Notes on this clonotype: A read error may produce the germline difference seen at one junction end. The V call is TRBV7-2, the J call TRBJ2-4, with TRBD2 identical over 10 bases. The DNA matches TRBJ2-7 better at its end, which makes the J call doubtful. The germline gives CDR1 SGHTA, CDR2 FQGNSA. There are 15 residues in the CDR3. CDR3 in amino acids: CAGSLRSGRAVEQYF. In DNA form, the CDR3 reads TGTGCCGGCAGCTTAAGGAGCGGGAGGGCCGTCGAGCAGTACTTC.

This clonotype has only a few counts. The chain combines TRBV7-2 with TRBJ1-2; D is unresolved. Germline loops: CDR1 SGHTA, CDR2 FQGNSA. CDR3 length: 12 residues. Trimming took off 7 bases at V and 4 bases at J, with 10 bases between the two ends. The CDR3 is CASNLQSYGYTF. CDR3 nucleotides: TGTGCCAGCAACCTCCAGAGCTATGGCTACACCTTC. Using reference TRBV7-2 and TRBJ1-2 for the parts outside the CDR3, the full variable domain is GAGVSQSPSNKVTEKGKDVELRCDPISGHTALYWYRQSLGQGLEFLIYFQGNSAPDKSGLPSDRFSAERTGGSVSTLTIQRTQQEDSAVYLCASNLQSYGYTFGSGTRLTVV.

The chain has TRBV7-9 and TRBJ2-5, with 7 positions matching TRBD1. The J segment lost 5 bases and the V segment lost 3 bases, leaving 9 bases of the junction unmatched. This CDR3 contains 15 residues. The germline V gene encodes CDR1 SEHNR and CDR2 FQNEAQ (reference sequence). The CDR3 DNA is TGTGCCAGCAGCTTGTTTCTAGGGGGCTTCGAGACCCAGTACTTC. Translated: CASSLFLGGFETQYF. Based on the CDR3 plus reference TRBV7-9 and TRBJ2-5, the full variable domain is DTGVSQNPRHKITKRGQNVTFRCDPISEHNRLYWYRQTLGQGPEFLTYFQNEAQLEKSRLLSDRFSAERPKGSFSTLEIQRTEQGDSAMYLCASSLFLGGFETQYFGPGTRLLVL.

This chain connects TRBV3-1 to TRBJ2-1; D might be TRBD1 or TRBD2, each matching 5 bases. The V end lost 4 bases, the J end lost 15 bases, and 16 bases lay between the germline ends. Germline V gene sequence: CDR1 LGHDT, CDR2 YNNKEL (reference sequence). CDR3 length: 12 amino acids. The CDR3 sequence is CASSLTRDQRFF. The DNA of the CDR3 is TGTGCCAGCAGCCTTACAAGGGACCAGAGGTTCTTC.

This clonotype came up many times. This sequence joins TRBV7-9 and TRBJ2-7, with 8 bases fitting TRBD1. The CDR3 is 15 amino acids. V trimming: 4 bases; J trimming: 5 bases; junction bases outside the gene matches: 10. CDR1 and CDR2 from the germline V gene are SEHNR and FQNEAQ (reference sequence). CDR3 DNA sequence: TGTGCCAGCAGCTCCTTCTTGACAGGGGTCCACGAGCAGTACTTC. Protein product: CASSSFLTGVHEQYF. The whole variable domain, remainder taken from reference TRBV7-9 and TRBJ2-7, is DTGVSQNPRHKITKRGQNVTFRCDPISEHNRLYWYRQTLGQGPEFLTYFQNEAQLEKSRLLSDRFSAERPKGSFSTLEIQRTEQGDSAMYLCASSSFLTGVHEQYFGPGTRLTVT.

The chain is built from TRBV4-1 and TRBJ2-3; D remains unclear. CDR3 length: 16 amino acids. Trimming pared 0 bases from V and 3 bases from J, leaving 13 bases between. The germline CDR1 and CDR2 sequences are MGHRA and YSYEKL. The CDR3 coding sequence is TGCGCCAGCAGCCAAGAATCAAGGGTGTGGACAGATACGCAGTATTTT. Translating gives CASSQESRVWTDTQYF.

In its sample, this clonotype was seen once. The CDR3 sequence is CASSLDRGAHEQFF. In DNA form, the CDR3 reads TGTGCCAGCAGCTTAGACAGGGGGGCCCATGAGCAGTTCTTC. The gene calls are TRBV7-2 and TRBJ2-1; 8 bases agree with TRBD1. The trim removed 1 base at V and 8 bases at J, leaving 4 bases unmatched. In germline, CDR1 is SGHTA, CDR2 FQGNSA. The CDR3 loop spans 14 amino acids.

V is TRBV25-1 and J is TRBJ2-3, with D possibly TRBD1 on 5 matching bases. Trimming left V 2 bases short and J 1 base short, with 7 bases between. The length of the CDR3 is 14 residues. Germline V gene data show CDR1 as MGHDK and CDR2 as SYGVNS. The CDR3 DNA reads as TGTGCCAGCAGTGAACCGACAGGCACAGATACGCAGTATTTT. Protein sequence: CASSEPTGTDTQYF.

The chain has TRBV5-5 and TRBJ2-7, with D perhaps being TRBD1 or TRBD2 (5 bases each). Near its end, the DNA agrees better with TRBJ2-5, so the J call may be wrong. This CDR3 contains 14 residues. Germline loops: CDR1 SGHKS, CDR2 YYEKEE (reference sequence). CDR3 DNA sequence: TGTGCCAGCAGCTTGGATGAGGGCCAGGGGACCCAGTACTTC. Translating gives CASSLDEGQGTQYF.

This clonotype came up many times. V usage is TRBV6-1 and J usage is TRBJ2-7; D possibly corresponds to TRBD2 (5 bases). The germline gives CDR1 MNHNS, CDR2 SASEGT. CDR3 length: 13 residues. Trimming took off 1 base at V and 6 bases at J, with 10 bases between the two ends. This CDR3 reads CASSEVGDGEQYF. The CDR3 nucleotides are TGTGCCAGCAGTGAAGTCGGGGATGGCGAGCAGTACTTC.

A remark on this clonotype: This may be a read error: a much more frequent sequence differs by one nucleotide. CDR3 sequence: CAGSVAGGPSEQYF. In DNA form, the CDR3 reads TGTGCCGGCAGCGTGGCGGGGGGCCCCTCCGAGCAGTACTTC. The chain employs TRBV9 and TRBJ2-5; the match to TRBD2 covers 8 bases. The end of the DNA fits TRBJ2-7 better, so the J call may be wrong. This CDR3 region has 14 residues. From germline, CDR1 is SGDLS and CDR2 YYNGEE.

This clonotype was counted many times. The rearrangement uses TRBV7-9 and TRBJ2-5, with a possible D match to TRBD2 (6 bases). V lost 6 bases and J lost 1, with 6 bases in between. CDR1 is SEHNR, CDR2 FQNEAQ, per germline (reference sequence). The CDR3 sequence is 12 residues long. The CDR3 region has the DNA TGTGCCAGCAGGGGACTCCAAGAGACCCAGTACTTC. This translates into CASRGLQETQYF.